These 13 T cell receptor beta chains came from one sample sequenced in a study of T cells after yellow fever vaccination (dated by TCRdb to about 2019). Sample treatment or condition, as interpreted from the label and publication: live attenuated yellow fever vaccine strain. The method was 5' RACE. The listed sequencing device is Illumina HiSeq 2500. TCRdb applied fastp at Q25 and MiXCR to the public reads, then kept only in-frame beta chains. Every distinct CDR3 protein forms one entry, paired with its most common genes and DNA. The sample table records about 300,000 distinct CDR3 sequences; around 6.8% of these occur just once. The ten largest clones take up roughly a sixth of the sample. This specimen was PBMCs, taken approximately 47 days after the first yellow fever vaccination. The receptors derive from a man younger than 35 who received the YFV17D yellow fever vaccine.

The table lists this clonotype with a few counts. The rearrangement links TRBV6-5 to TRBJ2-1, with D unresolved. From germline, CDR1 is MNHEY and CDR2 SVGAGI. CDR3 size: 12 residues. Trimming stripped 5 bases from V and 7 bases from J, with 9 bases between. CDR3 sequence: CASSPGHNEQFF. The CDR3 DNA sequence: TGTGCCAGCAGTCCCGGCCATAATGAGCAGTTCTTC.

The V gene is TRBV27, the J gene TRBJ1-1, with D tentatively TRBD1 (5 bases). This CDR3 spans 15 amino acids. Trimming removed 7 bases from V and 0 bases from J, with 15 bases in between. The germline V gene encodes CDR1 MNHEY and CDR2 SMNVEV (reference sequence). This CDR3 is CASKIGTGMNTEAFF. The CDR3 region has the DNA TGTGCCAGCAAGATAGGGACGGGGATGAACACTGAAGCTTTCTTT.

This clonotype was counted only a few times. The rearrangement links TRBV7-9 to TRBJ1-5; possibly TRBD1 for D (5 bases). Between the trimmed V and J ends, which lost 1 base and 10 bases, there was a span of 8 bases. Germline loops: CDR1 SEHNR, CDR2 FQNEAQ (reference sequence). The CDR3 length is 12 residues. The CDR3 reads CASSLVGEPQHF. The CDR3 DNA reads as TGTGCCAGCAGCTTAGTAGGGGAACCCCAGCATTTT.

The chain is built from TRBV5-1 and TRBJ1-1; 7 nucleotides line up with TRBD1. The CDR3 loop spans 15 amino acids. Unmatched junction bases numbered 3, after V lost 0 bases and J lost 1 base. Per germline, CDR1 SGHRS and CDR2 YFSETQ. This chain's CDR3 is CASSLAGQENTEAFF. In nucleotides, the CDR3 is TGCGCCAGCAGCTTGGCTGGACAGGAGAACACTGAAGCTTTCTTT.

The chain employs TRBV6-1 and TRBJ2-3; TRBD2 aligns across 12 bases. CDR3 length: 17 amino acids. Trimming at V came to 5 bases and at J to 14 bases, leaving 20 bases not matched to a gene. Per germline, CDR1 MNHNS and CDR2 SASEGT. CDR3 sequence: CASSRTLSSGGAGALYF. CDR3 nucleotide sequence: TGTGCCAGCAGTCGCACTCTGTCTAGCGGGGGGGCAGGAGCGTTGTATTTT.

This clonotype has just a few counts. The V and J genes are TRBV6-1 and TRBJ2-7; D assignment may be TRBD1 or TRBD2 (6 bases each). Germline values: CDR1 MNHNS, CDR2 SASEGT. V gave up 6 bases and J gave up 0 bases, with 15 bases separating them. The CDR3 runs 15 residues. The CDR3 loop is CASRPGGGSSYEQYF. CDR3 nucleotides: TGTGCCAGCAGACCCGGGGGCGGAAGCTCCTACGAGCAGTACTTC.

This clonotype was observed a handful of times. The J gene is TRBJ2-5, the V gene TRBV5-6; D might be TRBD1 or TRBD2, each matching 6 bases. Germline-derived CDR1 and CDR2 are SGHDT and YYEEEE. Trimming cost V 9 bases and J 2 bases, with 20 bases left between them. This CDR3 is built from 15 residues. The CDR3 loop reads CATNGGGGIQETQYF. CDR3 DNA: TGTGCCACCAACGGGGGCGGAGGAATTCAAGAGACCCAGTACTTC.

The chain couples TRBV12-3 or TRBV12-4 to TRBJ2-5; TRBD2 is a possible D gene (7 bases). This CDR3 contains 14 residues. V was pared by 6 bases and J by 7 bases, with 18 bases between. CDR3 sequence (DNA): TGTGCCAGCAGCCACGGAGGGGGGAGGGGGACCCAGTACTTC. Amino acids: CASSHGGGRGTQYF.

This rearrangement joins TRBV4-3 to TRBJ2-5, with 10 nucleotides matching TRBD1. The germline V gene encodes CDR1 LGHNA and CDR2 YSLEER. The junction had 6 bases not matched to a gene; V was cut back by 4 bases and J by 7 bases. This CDR3 comprises 14 residues. CDR3 in DNA: TGCGCCAGCAGCCGGGACAGGGGAGATGGGACCCAGTACTTC. It is translated as CASSRDRGDGTQYF.

This clonotype was picked up a small number of times. The V call is TRBV13, the J call TRBJ2-7, with 10 nucleotides matching TRBD2. CDR3 length: 16 amino acids. After removal of 5 bases from V and 7 bases from J, the junction contained 14 bases not matched to a gene. The germline V gene encodes CDR1 PRHDT and CDR2 FYEKMQ (reference sequence). The CDR3 reads CASSPLAGVTDGEQYF. The CDR3 bases are TGTGCCAGCAGCCCTCTAGCGGGGGTGACGGATGGGGAGCAGTACTTC.

The chain joins TRBV6-5 to TRBJ2-7; no reliable D call. Deletions cut 2 bases from V and 5 bases from J, with 13 bases between. CDR3 length equals 14 residues. CDR1 MNHEY and CDR2 SVGAGI come from the germline V gene. The CDR3 reads CASSYRRPRDEQYF. The DNA of the CDR3 is TGTGCCAGCAGTTACAGGCGGCCCCGGGACGAGCAGTACTTC.

In its sample, this clonotype was seen many times. The V and J genes are TRBV3-1 and TRBJ2-3; no clear D. V gave up 1 base and J gave up 6 bases, with 11 bases separating them. This CDR3 is 14 amino acids long. Germline V gene lookup returns CDR1 LGHDT and CDR2 YNNKEL (reference sequence). The CDR3 reads CASSQAPPPDTQYF. The CDR3 DNA follows: TGTGCCAGCAGCCAAGCACCCCCCCCGGATACGCAGTATTTT.

This clonotype was counted a few times. The CDR3: CASSGQGPLAAFF. The CDR3 coding sequence is TGTGCCAGCAGTGGACAGGGACCGCTTGCAGCTTTCTTT. V gene TRBV12-3 or TRBV12-4 combines with J gene TRBJ1-1, with 8 nucleotides matching TRBD1. The CDR3 consists of 13 residues. V dropped 5 bases and J dropped 10; count of bases not matched to a gene: 9.